One and the same sample provided the 6 T cell receptor beta chains below, sequenced in a study of T cell repertoires in cytomegalovirus infection. MiXCR, applied by TCRdb to the reads, yields one record per CDR3 protein. The sample gives around 100,000 distinct CDR3 sequences, around 10% of which show up once; roughly 31% is in the top ten. Their specific antigens are unknown. Sequencing was done on a sample of PBMCs, sequenced either directly or after in vitro stimulation (not recorded which). The origin of the receptors is a human donor in good health (CMV status not recorded). Some clones in this sample may be carry-over from other donors' samples.

The rearrangement links TRBV28 to TRBJ1-1; possibly TRBD1 for D (5 bases). The CDR3 has 12 amino acids. The ends were cut back, 7 bases at V and 6 bases at J, with 12 bases in the middle. Germline CDR1 MDHEN, CDR2 SYDVKM. CDR3 amino acids: CASIGGAPEAFF. The CDR3 nucleotides are TGTGCCAGCATAGGAGGGGCCCCTGAAGCTTTCTTT.

The rearrangement uses TRBV20-1 and TRBJ1-1, with D tentatively TRBD1 (6 bases). CDR1 is DFQATT, CDR2 SNEGSKA, per germline (reference sequence). This CDR3 comprises 14 residues. The germline V and J ends were trimmed by 0 bases and 4 bases, with 12 bases remaining between them. The CDR3 region has the DNA TGCAGTGCTAGAGAGGGCAGGGGAAGCACTGAAGCTTTCTTT. This translates into CSAREGRGSTEAFF.

J is TRBJ1-1 and V is TRBV28, with D hard to call. The CDR3 covers 13 residues. Germline assignment: CDR1 MDHEN and CDR2 SYDVKM. Trimming took 5 bases from V and 0 from J, leaving 7 bases between them. CDR3 DNA: TGTGCCAGCAGTCAGGATATGAACACTGAAGCTTTCTTT. Protein product: CASSQDMNTEAFF.

This clonotype showed up many times. The V gene is TRBV12-3 or TRBV12-4, the J gene TRBJ1-2, with TRBD1 matching 10 bases. V lost 6 bases, J lost 2 bases, and 9 bases stayed unmatched. The CDR3 spans 16 residues. The CDR3 loop reads CASRRTGGISNYGYTF. DNA for the CDR3: TGTGCCAGCAGAAGGACAGGGGGAATATCCAACTATGGCTACACCTTC.

The chain recombines TRBV7-8 with TRBJ2-1; 7 nucleotides agree with TRBD1. V shed 6 bases and J 4 bases; nucleotides not matched to a gene: 6. The CDR3 has 14 amino acids. Germline loops: CDR1 SGHVS, CDR2 FQNEAQ. The CDR3 DNA reads as TGTGCCAGCAGGCTCCGGGACAGATACAATGAGCAGTTCTTC. This encodes CASRLRDRYNEQFF.

This clonotype came up many times. This chain joins TRBV7-2 and TRBJ2-2; no firm D call. The germline V gene has CDR1 SGHTA and CDR2 FQGNSA. V was shortened by 8 bases and J by 6 bases, with 16 bases between the two germline ends. The CDR3 loop spans 14 amino acids. This chain's CDR3 is CASPAPSTPGELFF. CDR3 sequence (DNA): TGTGCCAGCCCTGCCCCCTCCACCCCCGGGGAGCTGTTTTTT.